This T cell receptor (beta chain) was captured in a study of blood T cell repertoires in COVID-19. Study background: T cells, B-cell-depleted T cells, or PBMCs supplied cDNA or gDNA.

The J segment lost 0 bases and the V segment lost 5 bases, leaving 7 bases of the junction unmatched. Per germline, CDR1 SGHTA and CDR2 FQGNSA. The length of the CDR3 is 16 residues. Clones were read by immunoSEQ multiplex PCR, and TCRdb kept only the in-frame ones, dropping some. In the table there are about 99,000 clones, about four fifths of which are singletons. This receptor was obtained from a man in his 60s with acute or convalescent COVID-19. The chain carries TRBV7-2 and TRBJ1-5; 7 bases are shared with TRBD1. The sequenced sample was peripheral blood. CDR3 amino acids: CASSPGTVFSNQPQHF. The CDR3 DNA reads as TGTGCCAGCAGCCCCGGGACAGTTTTTAGCAATCAGCCCCAGCATTTT. Full variable domain (outside the CDR3, taken from reference TRBV7-2 and TRBJ1-5): GAGVSQSPSNKVTEKGKDVELRCDPISGHTALYWYRQSLGQGLEFLIYFQGNSAPDKSGLPSDRFSAERTGGSVSTLTIQRTQQEDSAVYLCASSPGTVFSNQPQHFGDGTRLSIL.